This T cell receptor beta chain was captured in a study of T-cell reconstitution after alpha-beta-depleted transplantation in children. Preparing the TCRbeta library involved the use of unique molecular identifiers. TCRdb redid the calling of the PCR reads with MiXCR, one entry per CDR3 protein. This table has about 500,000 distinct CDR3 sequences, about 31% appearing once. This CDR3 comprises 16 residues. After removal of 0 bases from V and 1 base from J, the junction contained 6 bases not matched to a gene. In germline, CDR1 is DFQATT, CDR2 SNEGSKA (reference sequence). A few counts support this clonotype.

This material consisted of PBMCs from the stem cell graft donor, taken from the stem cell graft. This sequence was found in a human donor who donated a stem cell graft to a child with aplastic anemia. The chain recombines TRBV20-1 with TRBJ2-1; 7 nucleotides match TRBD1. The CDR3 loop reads CSARDPQGVSYNEQFF. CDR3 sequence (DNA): TGCAGTGCTAGAGATCCCCAGGGGGTGTCCTACAATGAGCAGTTCTTC.